One and the same sample provided the 26 T cell receptor beta chains below, sequenced in a study of shared clonotypes between healthy human individuals (dated by TCRdb to the early 2020s). CD8 naive samples were CD45RO-negative cells positively selected for CCR7, giving a CD45RA+CCR7+ population that excluded TemRA cells. The library was made by the immunoSEQ multiplex PCR assay. Sourced from immuneACCESS, this table was stored by TCRdb with only in-frame sequences that have V and J called. A share of the clones is absent; for the studies checked, an unresolved V gene accounts for under half, and the remainder has no known explanation. In this sample the table shows under 700,000 clones, 85% to 95% of which occur a single time. Clones ranked in the top ten supply 0.11% of the sample. The sequencing input was naive CD8+ T cells sorted from blood. The cell subset or site label for this specimen denotes: CD45RA+CCR7+. The receptors shown here come from a woman aged 25-40 years in good health.

This chain connects TRBV2 to TRBJ1-1, with D unclear. V was trimmed by 9 bases and J by 1 base, leaving 15 bases between them. This CDR3 contains 14 residues. CDR1 is SNHLY, CDR2 FYNNEI, per germline. Here the CDR3 DNA reads TGTGCCAGGATTATCGAGAAAGGGAACACTGAAGCTTTCTTT. The encoded protein is CARIIEKGNTEAFF.

This chain links TRBV19 with TRBJ1-2; a weak D match, TRBD1 (5 bases). This CDR3 has 13 residues. Germline CDR1 LNHDA, CDR2 SQIVND (reference sequence). Deletions cut 8 bases from V and 6 bases from J, with 16 bases between. This CDR3 is CASGPGGIDGYTF. The CDR3 DNA sequence: TGTGCCAGTGGGCCCGGGGGGATCGATGGCTACACCTTC. The full variable domain, its missing parts supplied by reference TRBV19 and TRBJ1-2, is DGGITQSPKYLFRKEGQNVTLSCEQNLNHDAMYWYRQDPGQGLRLIYYSQIVNDFQKGDIAEGYSVSREKKESFPLTVTSAQKNPTAFYLCASGPGGIDGYTFGSGTRLTVV.

The chain couples TRBV5-6 to TRBJ2-3; 8 nucleotides match TRBD2. This CDR3 has 15 amino acids. Germline V gene lookup returns CDR1 SGHDT and CDR2 YYEEEE. V trimming: 5 bases; J trimming: 2 bases; junction bases outside the gene matches: 7. The CDR3 protein is CASRPSGGFTDTQYF. CDR3 sequence (DNA): TGTGCCAGCAGACCTTCGGGGGGGTTCACAGATACGCAGTATTTT.

This rearrangement joins TRBV29-1 to TRBJ2-2; D is undetermined. The V end was cut by 5 bases, the J end by 4 bases, with 5 bases between. The CDR3 has 11 amino acids. Per the germline V gene, CDR1 is SQVTM and CDR2 is ANQGSEA. The DNA for the CDR3 is TGCAGCGTTCCGGTCACCGGGGAGCTGTTTTTT. Translating it yields CSVPVTGELFF.

V is TRBV7-9 and J is TRBJ2-6, with D possibly being TRBD1 or TRBD2 (5 bases each). Germline loops: CDR1 SEHNR, CDR2 FQNEAQ (reference sequence). This CDR3 has 16 residues. Between the trimmed V and J ends, which lost 5 bases and 4 bases, there was a span of 15 bases. CDR3 residues: CASSGLLGTGANVLTF. Here the CDR3 DNA reads TGTGCCAGCAGCGGACTTCTAGGGACGGGGGCCAACGTCCTGACTTTC.

V usage is TRBV13 and J usage is TRBJ2-3, with 13 bases that match TRBD2. The CDR3 contains 16 residues. V shed 4 bases, J shed 6 bases, and the junction held 7 bases outside the gene matches. Germline CDR1 PRHDT, CDR2 FYEKMQ (reference sequence). CDR3 loop: CASSSGLAGTSDTQYF. The DNA for the CDR3 is TGTGCCAGCAGCTCGGGACTAGCGGGAACATCTGATACGCAGTATTTT.

J is TRBJ2-7 and V is TRBV27, with TRBD1 identical over 9 bases. CDR1 and CDR2 from the germline V gene are MNHEY and SMNVEV (reference sequence). J lost 4 bases, V lost 6 bases, and 7 bases had no gene match. CDR3 size: 14 residues. The CDR3 DNA sequence: TGTGCCAGCAGACCCGGGACAGGGCCGTACGAGCAGTACTTC. The encoded protein is CASRPGTGPYEQYF.

This clone came up once. V and J are TRBV5-1 and TRBJ1-5, with D unclear. Trimming left V 4 bases short and J 7 bases short, with 12 bases between. The CDR3 spans 13 residues. Germline CDR1 SGHRS, CDR2 YFSETQ. CDR3 nucleotide sequence: TGCGCCAGCAGCCCGAATCGAGGACAGCCCCAGCATTTT. Translated, it gives CASSPNRGQPQHF.

The rearrangement joins TRBV4-1 to TRBJ2-7; TRBD2 matches at 8 bases. Germline V gene sequence: CDR1 MGHRA, CDR2 YSYEKL. V gave up 1 base and J gave up 0 bases; unmatched junction bases: 2. The CDR3 contains 15 residues. CDR3 sequence: CASSQGAGASYEQYF. As DNA, the CDR3 is TGCGCCAGCAGCCAAGGAGCGGGAGCCTCCTACGAGCAGTACTTC.

This clone was detected once. The rearrangement uses TRBV7-9 and TRBJ2-7; 7 nucleotides align to TRBD1. The CDR3 extends over 13 amino acids. Losses at the gene ends were 5 bases for V and 6 bases for J; bases not matched to a gene: 7. CDR1 SEHNR and CDR2 FQNEAQ come from the germline V gene (reference sequence). CDR3 nucleotide sequence: TGTGCCAGCAGCAACACAGGGGCGAGCGAGCAGTACTTC. The encoded protein is CASSNTGASEQYF. Full variable domain (rest looked up from reference TRBV7-9 and TRBJ2-7): DTGVSQNPRHKITKRGQNVTFRCDPISEHNRLYWYRQTLGQGPEFLTYFQNEAQLEKSRLLSDRFSAERPKGSFSTLEIQRTEQGDSAMYLCASSNTGASEQYFGPGTRLTVT.

The CDR3 DNA follows: TGTGCCAGCAGTGGAGGGGAGACCCAGTACTTC. This translates into CASSGGETQYF. The gene calls are TRBV2 and TRBJ2-5, with a tentative D call TRBD2 (5 bases). CDR3 length: 11 residues. Trimming cost V 4 bases and J 5 bases, with 5 bases left between them. Germline V CDR1 and CDR2: SNHLY, FYNNEI.

This clone was seen just once. The J gene is TRBJ1-1, the V gene TRBV20-1, with a tentative D call TRBD1 (5 bases). From germline, CDR1 is DFQATT and CDR2 SNEGSKA (reference sequence). CDR3 length: 11 amino acids. Deletions cut 3 bases from V and 5 bases from J, with 7 bases between. The CDR3 DNA follows: TGCAGTGCTAGGAAGGGGACTGAAGCTTTCTTT. Translation gives CSARKGTEAFF.

This clone appeared a single time. The chain uses TRBV2 and TRBJ2-7, with D tentatively TRBD1 or TRBD2 (7 bases each). Germline CDR1 and CDR2: SNHLY and FYNNEI. Trimming removed 7 bases at V and 3 bases at J, with 16 bases between. The CDR3 is 14 residues long. This CDR3 is CASKRGLADYEQYF. DNA for the CDR3: TGTGCCAGCAAGAGGGGGCTAGCGGACTACGAGCAGTACTTC.

The genes are TRBV7-9 and TRBJ2-1; 7 nucleotides line up with TRBD2. Germline CDR1 SEHNR, CDR2 FQNEAQ (reference sequence). CDR3 length: 18 amino acids. Trimming at V came to 3 bases and at J to 2 bases, leaving 13 bases not matched to a gene. The CDR3 loop is CASSFATGRIDPYNEQFF. The CDR3 nucleotides are TGTGCCAGCAGCTTCGCTACCGGGAGGATAGATCCCTACAATGAGCAGTTCTTC.

The CDR3 DNA reads TGTGCCATCGGGCCGGACGACACAGATACGCAGTATTTT. As protein: CAIGPDDTDTQYF. The chain links TRBV10-3 to TRBJ2-3; D ambiguous. CDR1 and CDR2 (germline): ENHRY, SYGVKD. The CDR3 contains 13 residues. V dropped 8 bases and J dropped 2 bases, with 11 bases sitting between them.

This clone was picked up one time. The rearrangement joins TRBV5-5 to TRBJ2-7; 9 positions agree with TRBD1. Germline-derived CDR1 and CDR2 are SGHKS and YYEKEE (reference sequence). V lost 1 base to trimming and J lost 4 bases; unmatched junction nucleotides: 6. This CDR3 region has 15 residues. Written as DNA, the CDR3 is TGTGCCAGCAGCTTGCCTCGGACAGGGGAGTACGAGCAGTACTTC. Translating gives CASSLPRTGEYEQYF.

On this clone itself: Other DNA sequences in the same sample also yield this CDR3. The rearrangement links TRBV7-9 to TRBJ2-6; D call uncertain. Germline loops: CDR1 SEHNR, CDR2 FQNEAQ (reference sequence). The V and J ends lost 1 base and 1 base respectively, with 2 bases between them. The CDR3 consists of 14 residues. CDR3 nucleotide sequence: TGTGCCAGCAGCTTAGGATCTGGGGCCAACGTCCTGACTTTC. Encoded protein: CASSLGSGANVLTF. Variable domain in full (rest from reference TRBV7-9 and TRBJ2-6): DTGVSQNPRHKITKRGQNVTFRCDPISEHNRLYWYRQTLGQGPEFLTYFQNEAQLEKSRLLSDRFSAERPKGSFSTLEIQRTEQGDSAMYLCASSLGSGANVLTFGAGSRLTVL.

V is TRBV5-6 and J is TRBJ2-7; D call uncertain. The length of the CDR3 is 13 residues. V gave up 4 bases and J gave up 5 bases, with 13 bases separating them. In germline, CDR1 is SGHDT, CDR2 YYEEEE. CDR3 sequence: CASSKEVVDEQYF. The CDR3 nucleotides are TGTGCCAGCAGCAAAGAGGTAGTCGACGAGCAGTACTTC.

The V gene is TRBV6-1, the J gene TRBJ2-7, with TRBD2 matching 10 bases. Germline V lookup: CDR1 MNHNS, CDR2 SASEGT. The CDR3 is 13 residues long. V trimming: 6 bases; J trimming: 7 bases; junction bases outside the gene matches: 6. CDR3 in DNA: TGTGCCAGCAGACTAGCGGGATTCGGGGAGCAGTACTTC. Protein product: CASRLAGFGEQYF.

The CDR3 region has the DNA TGTGCCAGCAATTTCGGACAGGGCGACGAGCAGTACTTC. Translation gives CASNFGQGDEQYF. The chain couples TRBV28 to TRBJ2-7, with TRBD1 matching 8 bases. Germline CDR1 reads MDHEN; CDR2 reads SYDVKM. The CDR3 is 13 amino acids. The V gene end was trimmed by 7 bases and the J gene end by 5 bases; junction bases not matched to a gene: 7.

The genes are TRBV28 and TRBJ1-5; D is possibly TRBD1 (5 bases). V lost 6 bases and J lost 0, with 12 bases in between. The CDR3 has 15 amino acids. Germline CDR1 is MDHEN and CDR2 is SYDVKM. This CDR3 is CASSLHGGSNQPQHF. Written as DNA, the CDR3 is TGTGCCAGCAGCCTTCACGGGGGTAGCAATCAGCCCCAGCATTTT.

CDR3 amino acids: CASSSLSGGTGELFF. In DNA, the CDR3 is TGTGCCAGCAGCTCCCTCAGCGGGGGCACCGGGGAGCTGTTTTTT. This chain links TRBV7-9 with TRBJ2-2; 8 bases agree with TRBD2. Germline values: CDR1 SEHNR, CDR2 FQNEAQ (reference sequence). CDR3 length equals 15 residues. V dropped 4 bases and J dropped 4; count of bases not matched to a gene: 5.

The CDR3 coding sequence is TGCGCCAGCAGCTTGGATGGGGGCACAGATACGCAGTATTTT. Amino acid sequence: CASSLDGGTDTQYF. This sequence joins TRBV5-1 and TRBJ2-3, with D hard to call. This CDR3 spans 14 amino acids. The ends were cut back, 0 bases at V and 1 base at J, with 6 bases in the middle. Germline V gene sequence: CDR1 SGHRS, CDR2 YFSETQ.

The chain joins TRBV7-6 to TRBJ2-7, with TRBD2 matching over 12 bases. The ends lost 5 bases at V and 6 bases at J; junction bases unmatched: 5. This CDR3 is built from 14 residues. Germline V gene data show CDR1 as SGHVS and CDR2 as FNYEAQ. CDR3 coding DNA: TGTGCCAGCAGCGAACTAGCGGGAGGTGGCGAGCAGTACTTC. It specifies CASSELAGGGEQYF.

This clone was observed once. V usage is TRBV4-1 and J usage is TRBJ1-4, with TRBD1 matching over 9 bases. CDR1 and CDR2 from the germline V gene are MGHRA and YSYEKL. V shed 2 bases, J shed 8 bases, and the junction held 6 bases outside the gene matches. The CDR3 sequence is 15 residues long. The CDR3 DNA follows: TGCGCCAGCAGCCAATCGGGACAGGGCCTGGAAAAACTGTTTTTT. Protein: CASSQSGQGLEKLFF.

This chain links TRBV2 with TRBJ2-7; D gene unclear. The CDR3 has 14 amino acids. Trimming cost V 0 bases and J 7 bases, with 13 bases left between them. Germline CDR1 reads SNHLY; CDR2 reads FYNNEI. The CDR3 DNA reads as TGTGCCAGCAGTGAAGCCCGAATAGGTCTGGAGCAGTACTTC. This sequence encodes CASSEARIGLEQYF.